This entry describes one T cell receptor (beta chain). Its cognate antigen is unknown. The source of the sample is a study of OX40 agonist ivuxolimab in advanced cancers. Some clones are missing from TCRdb's copy, which holds only in-frame ones; the method was immunoSEQ multiplex PCR. The table records tens of thousands of clones, 84% of them present only once. Study results and caveats: Expanded peripheral T cells had an undetermined antigen specificity.

The investigators sampled blood at baseline, at cycle 4 day 1, and at cycle 7 day 1. The V and J ends lost 7 bases and 7 bases respectively, with 16 bases between them. Germline V CDR1 and CDR2: MNHEY, SVGAGI. The CDR3 runs 13 residues. This TCR came from an adult with an advanced solid tumor such as melanoma, head and neck, liver or kidney cancer. The rearrangement joins TRBV6-5 to TRBJ2-5, with D perhaps being TRBD1 or TRBD2 (5 bases each). The sample was CD4+ or CD8+ T cells sorted from blood, taken in a trial of the OX40 agonist ivuxolimab. CDR3 DNA: TGTGCCAGCACCAAGGGACGGAGTGGGACCCAGTACTTC. It codes for CASTKGRSGTQYF.